The rows below give T cell receptor beta chains drawn from one sample of a study of response to subunit inactivated influenza vaccine. TCRdb used MiXCR to reprocess the RT-PCR reads, holding one entry per CDR3 protein. The table lists some 540,000 distinct CDR3 sequences, roughly 25% of them singletons. These same records also appear under a second study, on T cells expressing NK-cell markers.

Here the sequenced sample was CD4+ T cells sorted from PBMCs, taken less than 13 days after vaccination. The receptors were sampled from a man aged 50-59 years who received an inactivated influenza vaccine. CDR3s leave out the opening cysteine and the closing phenylalanine or tryptophan. Each record gives: CDR3 protein, V gene.

AISESAGAYNEQF,TRBV10-3
AISERTESPLH,TRBV10-3
ASSYSVTFNSGNTIY,TRBV6-2/TRBV6-3
ASSYGQGAQGYT,TRBV6-5
SARDRGKQGAFGTGELF,TRBV20-1
SVGQNTQETQY,TRBV29-1
ASSLAHSATGELF,TRBV12-3/TRBV12-4
ASTESWGSNEQF,TRBV7-2
ASTYRLANTGELF,TRBV28
ASSLGGFGEKLF,TRBV5-1
ASSSLGVVNEQF,TRBV7-9
ASSDHPSGRASDTQY,TRBV25-1
SARTGSTNQPQH,TRBV20-1
ATSIRQASNTGELF,TRBV15
ASRKKGQYSNQPQH,TRBV6-2/TRBV6-3
ATSRGTSGSTDTQY,TRBV15
AIKVDPGWNTEAF,TRBV10-3
ASSSAGQTNYGYT,TRBV5-5
SVGGAPADTQY,TRBV29-1
ASSPLPGDTEAF,TRBV18
SASVGGPPETQY,TRBV20-1
ASRGPGTGKADTQY,TRBV6-1
ASSLVPTSGSNTQY,TRBV5-6
ASSQTIAGVATGELF,TRBV4-3
ASSSENYGYT,TRBV12-3/TRBV12-4
ASSLVKRGTLTDTQY,TRBV5-1
ASSGTGNRQPQH,TRBV25-1
ASSSSRNYNSPLH,TRBV7-2
SARDLAGPVLKEQF,TRBV20-1
ASSQTGVYNEKLF,TRBV7-2
ASSPSLAIQETQY,TRBV4-3
ASSLGPGQGAFGYT,TRBV7-8
ATSRDQFRSPLH,TRBV15
ASSRYAETQY,TRBV6-6
ASSPPRVGGNTIY,TRBV28
ATGTTVNYGYT,TRBV28
SAPAGGGVTEAF,TRBV20-1
ASSQIGLAGNEQF,TRBV3-1
ASSEDFWGRGSGQPQH,TRBV6-1
ASSLNSRDSNEKLF,TRBV5-1
ASSAWYGYEQY,TRBV2
ASSHGQGDQPQH,TRBV5-1
ASSPRQAGANVLT,TRBV6-5
ASGVYSNQPQH,TRBV7-2
AISGTSGFTGELF,TRBV10-3
SARDQGSHYGYT,TRBV20-1
ATSGLAGGQETQY,TRBV15